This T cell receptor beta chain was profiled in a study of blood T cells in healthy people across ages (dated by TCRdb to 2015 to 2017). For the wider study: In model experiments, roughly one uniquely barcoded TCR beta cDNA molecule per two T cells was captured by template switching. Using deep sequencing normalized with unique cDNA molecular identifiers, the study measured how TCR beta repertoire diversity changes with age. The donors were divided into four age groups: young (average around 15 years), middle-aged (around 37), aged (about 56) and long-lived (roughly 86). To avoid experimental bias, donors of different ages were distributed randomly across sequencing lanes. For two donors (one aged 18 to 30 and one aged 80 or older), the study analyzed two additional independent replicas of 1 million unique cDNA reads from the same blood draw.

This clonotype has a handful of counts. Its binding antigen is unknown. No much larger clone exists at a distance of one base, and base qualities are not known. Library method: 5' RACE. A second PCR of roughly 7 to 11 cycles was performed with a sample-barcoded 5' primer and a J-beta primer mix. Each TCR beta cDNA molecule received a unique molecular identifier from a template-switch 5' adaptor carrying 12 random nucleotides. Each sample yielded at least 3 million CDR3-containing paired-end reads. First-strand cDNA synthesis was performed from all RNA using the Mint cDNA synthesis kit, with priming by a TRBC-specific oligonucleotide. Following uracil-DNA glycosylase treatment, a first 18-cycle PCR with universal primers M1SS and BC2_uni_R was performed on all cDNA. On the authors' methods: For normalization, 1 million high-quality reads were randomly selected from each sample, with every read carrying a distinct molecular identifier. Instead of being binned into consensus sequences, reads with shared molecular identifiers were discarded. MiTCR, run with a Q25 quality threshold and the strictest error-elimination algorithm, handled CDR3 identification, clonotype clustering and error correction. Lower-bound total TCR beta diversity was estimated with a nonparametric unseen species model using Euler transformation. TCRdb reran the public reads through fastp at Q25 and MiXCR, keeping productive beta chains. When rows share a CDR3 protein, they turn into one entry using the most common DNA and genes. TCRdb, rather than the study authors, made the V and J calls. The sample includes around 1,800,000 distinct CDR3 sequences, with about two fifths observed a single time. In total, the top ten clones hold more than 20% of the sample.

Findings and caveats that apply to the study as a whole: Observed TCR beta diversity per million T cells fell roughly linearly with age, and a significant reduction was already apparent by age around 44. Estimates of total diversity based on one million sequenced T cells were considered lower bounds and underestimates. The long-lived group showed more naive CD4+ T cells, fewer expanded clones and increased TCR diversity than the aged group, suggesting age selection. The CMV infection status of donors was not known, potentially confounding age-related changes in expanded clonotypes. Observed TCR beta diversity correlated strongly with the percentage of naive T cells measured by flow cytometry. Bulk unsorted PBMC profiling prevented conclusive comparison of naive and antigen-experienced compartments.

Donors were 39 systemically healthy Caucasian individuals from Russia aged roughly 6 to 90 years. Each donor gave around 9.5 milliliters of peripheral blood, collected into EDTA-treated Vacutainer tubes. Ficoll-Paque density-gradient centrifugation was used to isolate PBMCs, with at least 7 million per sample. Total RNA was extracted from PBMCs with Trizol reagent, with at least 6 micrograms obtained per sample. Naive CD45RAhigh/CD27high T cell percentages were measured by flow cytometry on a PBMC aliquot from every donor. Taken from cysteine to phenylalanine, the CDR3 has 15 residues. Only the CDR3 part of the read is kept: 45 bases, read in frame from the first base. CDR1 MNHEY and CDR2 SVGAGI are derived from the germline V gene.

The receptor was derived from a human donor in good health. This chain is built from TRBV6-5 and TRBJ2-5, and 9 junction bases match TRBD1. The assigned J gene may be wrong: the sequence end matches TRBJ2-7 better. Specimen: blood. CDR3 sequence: CASSWGQGLDYEQYF. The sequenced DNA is TGTGCCAGCAGTTGGGGACAGGGTCTAGACTACGAGCAGTACTTC.